This entry lists 29 T cell receptor beta chains sequenced from one sample in a study of blood T cell repertoires in COVID-19. Clones were read by immunoSEQ multiplex PCR, and TCRdb kept only the in-frame ones, dropping some. The sample lists around 200,000 clones; more than 75% were seen once. The sequenced material came from peripheral blood. The receptors shown here come from an elderly man with acute or convalescent COVID-19.

J is TRBJ1-4 and V is TRBV6-1; maybe TRBD1 (5 bases). Per germline, CDR1 MNHNS and CDR2 SASEGT. Trimming took 2 bases from V and 5 from J, leaving 6 bases between them. This CDR3 has 13 residues. CDR3 sequence: CASSEQGNEKLFF. The DNA of the CDR3 is TGTGCCAGCAGTGAACAGGGAAATGAAAAACTGTTTTTT.

This clone turned up a few times. V is TRBV6-5 and J is TRBJ1-2, with no clear D. Trimming took off 11 bases at V and 2 bases at J, with 12 bases between the two ends. Germline V gene lookup returns CDR1 MNHEY and CDR2 SVGAGI. This CDR3 region has 12 residues. The CDR3 bases are TGTGCCCGCGGCGGGAAGAACTATGGCTACACCTTC. Its translation is CARGGKNYGYTF.

This chain uses TRBV24-1 with TRBJ2-5, with TRBD1 matching over 7 bases. The CDR3 covers 15 residues. The junction had 9 bases not matched to a gene; V was cut back by 4 bases and J by 5 bases. Per germline, CDR1 KGHDR and CDR2 SFDVKD. The CDR3 loop is CATSDPTQGSETQYF. Written as DNA, the CDR3 is TGTGCCACCAGTGACCCGACACAGGGGTCGGAGACCCAGTACTTC.

Turning to this clone: Its ends do not fully match the called genes, so a read error is possible. V usage is TRBV7-7 and J usage is TRBJ2-5; 9 bases map to TRBD2. The germline gives CDR1 SSHAT, CDR2 FNYEAQ (reference sequence). The CDR3 contains 14 residues. The CDR3 is CASSPSGTKETQYF. The CDR3 DNA reads TGTGCTAGCAGCCCTAGCGGGACTAAAGAGACCCAGTACTTC.

The chain recombines TRBV27 with TRBJ1-6; D unresolved. CDR3 length equals 15 residues. V was pared by 7 bases and J by 0 bases, with 10 bases between. In germline, CDR1 is MNHEY, CDR2 SMNVEV (reference sequence). In DNA form, the CDR3 reads TGTGCCAGCAAGAGGGCAAGCTCCTATAATTCACCCCTCCACTTT. This codes for CASKRASSYNSPLHF.

In its sample, this clone was seen once. The gene calls are TRBV14 and TRBJ1-4; D is unresolved. V was trimmed by 4 bases and J by 7 bases, leaving 13 bases between them. The CDR3 contains 14 residues. Germline assignment: CDR1 SGHDN and CDR2 FVKESK. DNA for the CDR3: TGTGCCAGCAGCCCCCGAGGGTGGGGTGAAAAACTGTTTTTT. Translating it yields CASSPRGWGEKLFF.

The rearrangement uses TRBV6-6 and TRBJ2-2; 9 bases map to TRBD2. The CDR3 is 16 amino acids. J lost 7 bases, V lost 6 bases, and 12 bases had no gene match. Germline V gene data show CDR1 as MNHNY and CDR2 as SVGAGI (reference sequence). For the CDR3, the DNA is TGTGCCAGCAGCCCCCGGCGGGAGGGCCTGGGCGGGGAGCTGTTTTTT. Residues: CASSPRREGLGGELFF.

DNA of the CDR3: TGTGCCAGCTCGCCAACAGGGGACCCCTCCTACGAGCAGTACTTC. Translated: CASSPTGDPSYEQYF. The J gene is TRBJ2-7, the V gene TRBV18, with 7 bases identical to TRBD1. This CDR3 contains 15 residues. Germline assignment: CDR1 KGHSH and CDR2 LQKENI. After removal of 6 bases from V and 0 bases from J, the junction contained 8 bases not matched to a gene.

Remarks on this clone: The identical CDR3 is also encoded by other nucleotide sequences in the sample. V is TRBV27 and J is TRBJ2-1; 13 bases align to TRBD2. Trimming cost V 4 bases and J 4 bases; bases outside gene matches: 1. Germline values: CDR1 MNHEY, CDR2 SMNVEV (reference sequence). The length of the CDR3 is 15 residues. The chain's CDR3 is CASSSGLAGYNEQFF. DNA for the CDR3: TGTGCCAGCAGTTCGGGACTAGCGGGATACAATGAGCAGTTCTTC.

The CDR3 DNA reads TGTGCCAGCAGTCAGACACAGGGGAGTATCCACACTGGGACCTTC. Its protein product is CASSQTQGSIHTGTF. The chain couples TRBV6-6 to TRBJ1-2; 7 positions agree with TRBD1. After removal of 5 bases from V and 14 bases from J, the junction contained 20 bases not matched to a gene. This CDR3 is built from 15 residues. Germline CDR1 reads MNHNY; CDR2 reads SVGAGI (reference sequence).

The chain carries TRBV28 and TRBJ2-1; D is unresolved. CDR1 and CDR2 from the germline V gene are MDHEN and SYDVKM. This CDR3 is 14 amino acids long. Trimming stripped 0 bases from V and 6 bases from J, with 9 bases between. Here the CDR3 DNA reads TGTGCCAGCAGTTTATGGATCGCCGGCAATGAGCAGTTCTTC. It specifies CASSLWIAGNEQFF.

This chain connects TRBV7-2 to TRBJ1-3, with D possibly TRBD1 on 5 matching bases. From germline, CDR1 is SGHTA and CDR2 FQGNSA. The CDR3 is 17 amino acids. V lost 1 base, J lost 4 bases, and 17 bases lay in between. The CDR3 bases are TGTGCCAGCAGCTTAGGCATGGACGCAGGGTGGGGAAACACCATATATTTT. Protein product: CASSLGMDAGWGNTIYF.

This clone was recorded only once. The chain has TRBV12-2 and TRBJ2-2; TRBD1 is the table's D call, not checked against the DNA. TRBV12-2 is recorded as a pseudogene. The CDR3 runs 16 residues. The CDR3 region has the DNA TGTGCAAGTCGCTTACTAACAGGGTTAAACACCGGGGAGCTGTTTTTT. Translated: CASRLLTGLNTGELFF.

The chain has TRBV11-3 and TRBJ2-5, with 7 bases matching TRBD1. This CDR3 contains 14 residues. After removal of 5 bases from V and 5 bases from J, the junction contained 8 bases not matched to a gene. Germline V gene lookup returns CDR1 SGHNT and CDR2 YENEEA. CDR3 residues: CASSRGQARETQYF. The DNA for the CDR3 is TGTGCCAGCAGCCGCGGACAGGCGCGGGAGACCCAGTACTTC.

This chain joins TRBV27 and TRBJ1-1; D call uncertain. The CDR3 consists of 13 residues. V was shortened by 6 bases and J by 4 bases, with 12 bases between the two germline ends. Looked up from germline, CDR1 is MNHEY and CDR2 is SMNVEV (reference sequence). The CDR3 loop reads CASRTGLSTEAFF. Here the CDR3 DNA reads TGTGCCAGCAGAACCGGACTGAGCACTGAAGCTTTCTTT.

DNA of the CDR3: TGTGCCAGCAGTTACTCGACGTCGGGAGGGCCGTCCGAGCAGTACTTC. Amino acids: CASSYSTSGGPSEQYF. This chain joins TRBV6-5 and TRBJ2-7, with 8 bases aligning to TRBD2. V shed 0 bases and J 6 bases; nucleotides not matched to a gene: 10. The V gene's germline CDR1 is MNHEY and CDR2 SVGAGI. This CDR3 has 16 residues.

The chain carries TRBV9 and TRBJ2-2; no clear D gene. The germline V gene encodes CDR1 SGDLS and CDR2 YYNGEE. V was clipped by 0 bases and J by 2 bases, with 11 bases between them. This CDR3 comprises 16 residues. The CDR3 here is CASSVGRTVNTGELFF. The CDR3 region has the DNA TGTGCCAGCAGCGTAGGTCGAACGGTAAACACCGGGGAGCTGTTTTTT.

The chain joins TRBV7-2 to TRBJ2-3; 7 bases are shared with TRBD1. V lost 5 bases, J lost 6 bases, and 11 bases stayed unmatched. The CDR3 is 15 amino acids. Per germline, CDR1 SGHTA and CDR2 FQGNSA. The CDR3 loop reads CASSPNTGRGDTQYF. Here the CDR3 DNA reads TGTGCCAGCAGCCCCAACACCGGCAGGGGGGATACGCAGTATTTT.

This chain links TRBV7-6 with TRBJ1-3; 10 bases align to TRBD1. V trimming: 4 bases; J trimming: 3 bases; junction bases outside the gene matches: 3. The germline V gene has CDR1 SGHVS and CDR2 FNYEAQ. The CDR3 extends over 15 amino acids. CDR3 protein: CASSSGQGYGNTIYF. CDR3 nucleotides: TGTGCCAGCAGCTCGGGACAGGGGTATGGAAACACCATATATTTT.

The rearrangement joins TRBV4-2 to TRBJ1-2; D is possibly TRBD1 (5 bases). This CDR3 is built from 13 residues. The germline CDR1 and CDR2 sequences are LGHNA and YNFKEQ. V was pared by 1 base and J by 4 bases, with 7 bases between. In DNA, the CDR3 is TGTGCCAGCAGCCAAGGGCAGGGCTATGGCTACACCTTC. This translates into CASSQGQGYGYTF.

The chain has TRBV4-3 and TRBJ2-3; D might be TRBD1 (5 bases). The ends were cut back, 5 bases at V and 4 bases at J, with 16 bases in the middle. This CDR3 comprises 15 residues. Germline V gene lookup returns CDR1 LGHNA and CDR2 YSLEER. The DNA for the CDR3 is TGCGCCAGCAGCATCACGACAGAGCCAGCAGATACGCAGTATTTT. This codes for CASSITTEPADTQYF.

The chain uses TRBV7-9 and TRBJ2-7; the D gene is possibly TRBD1 (6 bases). The length of the CDR3 is 14 residues. V gave up 3 bases and J gave up 3 bases, with 12 bases separating them. CDR1 is SEHNR, CDR2 FQNEAQ, per germline (reference sequence). Here the CDR3 DNA reads TGTGCCAGCAGCTTCGGACAGTCCAGCTACGAGCAGTACGTC. It codes for CASSFGQSSYEQYV.

This sequence joins TRBV30 and TRBJ2-7; possible D gene TRBD1, 6 bases. Trimming removed 5 bases from V and 2 bases from J, with 10 bases in between. The CDR3 contains 12 residues. CDR1 is GTSNPN, CDR2 SVGIG, per germline (reference sequence). CDR3 DNA sequence: TGTGCCTGGGGGGACACAGCCTACGAGCAGTACTTC. Protein: CAWGDTAYEQYF.

There are a few counts of this clone. J is TRBJ2-1 and V is TRBV7-2; 11 nucleotides align to TRBD2. This CDR3 contains 15 residues. The germline CDR1 and CDR2 sequences are SGHTA and FQGNSA. The CDR3 region is CASGTSGSSYNEQFF. In DNA, the CDR3 is TGTGCTAGCGGGACTAGCGGTAGCTCCTACAATGAGCAGTTCTTC.

This clone was observed once. The V call is TRBV27, the J call TRBJ2-3; 8 bases are shared with TRBD2. Trimming cost V 0 bases and J 5 bases; bases outside gene matches: 10. The CDR3 runs to 17 residues. Germline-derived CDR1 and CDR2 are MNHEY and SMNVEV (reference sequence). The CDR3 spells CASSLSSGRLAIDTQYF. The CDR3 DNA is TGTGCCAGCAGTTTATCTTCGGGGAGACTAGCGATAGATACGCAGTATTTT.

V gene TRBV5-5 combines with J gene TRBJ1-3, with TRBD1 identical over 12 bases. With V trimmed by 4 bases and J by 1 base, 3 bases remained unmatched. The CDR3 consists of 16 residues. Per germline, CDR1 SGHKS and CDR2 YYEKEE (reference sequence). The CDR3: CASSRGQGASGNTIYF. The CDR3 coding sequence is TGTGCCAGCAGCAGGGGACAGGGGGCATCTGGAAACACCATATATTTT.

The chain uses TRBV5-1 and TRBJ2-3; TRBD1 agrees at 7 bases. This CDR3 has 15 residues. J was trimmed by 2 bases and V by 2 bases; bases with no gene match: 5. Germline V lookup: CDR1 SGHRS, CDR2 YFSETQ. CDR3 nucleotide sequence: TGCGCCAGCAGCTTAACGGGACAGCCCACAGATACGCAGTATTTT. This gives the protein CASSLTGQPTDTQYF. The complete variable domain, with remaining parts taken from reference TRBV5-1 and TRBJ2-3, reads KAGVTQTPRYLIKTRGQQVTLSCSPISGHRSVSWYQQTPGQGLQFLFEYFSETQRNKGNFPGRFSGRQFSNSRSEMNVSTLELGDSALYLCASSLTGQPTDTQYFGPGTRLTVL.

This clone has only one observation. The V and J genes are TRBV5-1 and TRBJ2-2; 12 bases align to TRBD2. After removal of 6 bases from V and 4 bases from J, the junction contained 4 bases not matched to a gene. Per the germline V gene, CDR1 is SGHRS and CDR2 is YFSETQ. The length of the CDR3 is 15 residues. CDR3 in amino acids: CASTRLAGVTGELFF. CDR3 nucleotide sequence: TGCGCCAGCACCAGACTAGCGGGAGTCACCGGGGAGCTGTTTTTT.

V is TRBV6-5 and J is TRBJ1-3; the match to TRBD1 covers 7 bases. The length of the CDR3 is 15 residues. Germline V gives CDR1 MNHEY, CDR2 SVGAGI. The V and J ends lost 7 bases and 0 bases, in that order; junction bases with no gene match: 6. CDR3 loop: CASTIQGSSGNTIYF. In DNA form, the CDR3 reads TGTGCCAGCACCATACAGGGGAGCTCTGGAAACACCATATATTTT.